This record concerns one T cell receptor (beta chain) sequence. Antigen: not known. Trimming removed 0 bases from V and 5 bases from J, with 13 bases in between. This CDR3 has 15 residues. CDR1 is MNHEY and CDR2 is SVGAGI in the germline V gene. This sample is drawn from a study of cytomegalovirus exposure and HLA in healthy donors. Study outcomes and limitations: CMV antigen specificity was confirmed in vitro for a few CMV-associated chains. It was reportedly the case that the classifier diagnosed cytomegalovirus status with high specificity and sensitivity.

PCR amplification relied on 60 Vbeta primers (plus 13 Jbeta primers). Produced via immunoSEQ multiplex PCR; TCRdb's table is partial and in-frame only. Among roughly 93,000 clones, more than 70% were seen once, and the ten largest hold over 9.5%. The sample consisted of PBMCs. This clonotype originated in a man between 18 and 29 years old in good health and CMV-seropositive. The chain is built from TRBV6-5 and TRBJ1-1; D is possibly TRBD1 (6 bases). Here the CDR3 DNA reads TGTGCCAGCAGTTACTCGGGGGGGCTCCGGACTGAAGCTTTCTTT. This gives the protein CASSYSGGLRTEAFF.